The 32 T cell receptor beta chains reported below all come from one sample, sequenced in a study of blood T cell repertoires in COVID-19. The assay was immunoSEQ multiplex PCR, and TCRdb's table has in-frame clones only and misses some. This table holds approximately 80,000 clones, more than 70% found once. The sequencing input was peripheral blood. These TCRs come from a man aged 70 or older with active or convalescent COVID-19.

The chain combines TRBV19 with TRBJ1-4; D possibly corresponds to TRBD1 (6 bases). Trimming stripped 8 bases from V and 4 bases from J, with 17 bases between. In germline, CDR1 is LNHDA, CDR2 SQIVND (reference sequence). The CDR3 contains 15 residues. CDR3 coding DNA: TGTGCCAGTCAAGCCAGGACAGACTTTAATGAAAAACTGTTTTTT. Residues: CASQARTDFNEKLFF.

This rearrangement joins TRBV5-1 to TRBJ2-2, with D possibly TRBD2 on 6 matching bases. The CDR3 contains 15 residues. The V end was cut by 0 bases, the J end by 9 bases, with 15 bases between. From germline, CDR1 is SGHRS and CDR2 YFSETQ. CDR3 sequence reads: CASSLAGGAIWELFF. Here the CDR3 DNA reads TGCGCCAGCAGCTTGGCCGGAGGGGCCATTTGGGAGCTGTTTTTT.

The rearrangement uses TRBV5-1 and TRBJ2-2; weak D call: TRBD2 (6 bases). Trimming removed 4 bases at V and 3 bases at J, with 16 bases between. The germline V gene encodes CDR1 SGHRS and CDR2 YFSETQ. This CDR3 is 16 amino acids long. This chain's CDR3 is CASSPQGEDYTGELFF. The CDR3 nucleotides are TGCGCCAGCAGCCCCCAAGGGGAGGATTACACCGGGGAGCTGTTTTTT.

This rearrangement joins TRBV19 to TRBJ1-4; D unclear. Germline CDR1 is LNHDA and CDR2 is SQIVND (reference sequence). CDR3 length: 12 amino acids. The V end lost 6 bases, the J end lost 8 bases, and 10 bases lay between the germline ends. Here the CDR3 reads CASRRGEEKLFF. CDR3 nucleotides: TGTGCCAGTAGGCGCGGGGAGGAAAAACTGTTTTTT. Together with reference TRBV19 and TRBJ1-4, the CDR3 gives the full variable domain: DGGITQSPKYLFRKEGQNVTLSCEQNLNHDAMYWYRQDPGQGLRLIYYSQIVNDFQKGDIAEGYSVSREKKESFPLTVTSAQKNPTAFYLCASRRGEEKLFFGSGTQLSVL.

V gene TRBV30 combines with J gene TRBJ2-7, with TRBD2 identical over 7 bases. Losses at the gene ends were 1 base for V and 2 bases for J; bases not matched to a gene: 5. The germline V gene has CDR1 GTSNPN and CDR2 SVGIG (reference sequence). The CDR3 has 14 residues. Here the CDR3 DNA reads TGTGCCTGGAGTGCCCCGGGACTACCCTACGAGCAGTACTTC. It encodes CAWSAPGLPYEQYF.

This chain connects TRBV3-1 (or the pseudogene TRBV3-2) to TRBJ1-3; possible D gene TRBD1, 6 bases. Trimming cost V 0 bases and J 2 bases, with 14 bases left between them. The CDR3 has 17 amino acids. Germline CDR1 and CDR2: LGHDT and YNNKEL (reference sequence). Here the CDR3 DNA reads TGTGCCAGCAGCCAAGACAGTTGGGGGGGCGCTGGAAACACCATATATTTT. Translating it yields CASSQDSWGGAGNTIYF.

The V gene is TRBV5-4, the J gene TRBJ1-2, with D possibly being TRBD1 (5 bases). The V gene lost 0 bases and the J gene lost 5 bases, with 14 bases spanning the gap. Germline V gives CDR1 SGHNT, CDR2 YYREEE (reference sequence). There are 15 residues in the CDR3. CDR3 region: CASSLARGGWYGYTF. DNA for the CDR3: TGTGCCAGCAGCTTGGCTAGGGGAGGGTGGTATGGCTACACCTTC.

J is TRBJ1-3 and V is TRBV11-2; unclear D gene. With 1 base removed from V and 1 base from J, the gap between germline ends came to 5 bases. This CDR3 contains 14 residues. Looked up from germline, CDR1 is SGHAT and CDR2 is FQNNGV. CDR3: CASSLALSGNTIYF. DNA for the CDR3: TGTGCCAGCAGCTTAGCCTTATCTGGAAACACCATATATTTT. The whole variable domain, remainder taken from reference TRBV11-2 and TRBJ1-3, is EAGVAQSPRYKIIEKRQSVAFWCNPISGHATLYWYQQILGQGPKLLIQFQNNGVVDDSQLPKDRFSAERLKGVDSTLKIQPAKLEDSAVYLCASSLALSGNTIYFGEGSWLTVV.

The chain couples TRBV28 to TRBJ1-4, with D hard to call. Germline V gives CDR1 MDHEN, CDR2 SYDVKM. The CDR3 has 14 residues. The V end lost 6 bases, the J end lost 4 bases, and 12 bases lay between the germline ends. CDR3 residues: CASSSTVYNEKLFF. CDR3 nucleotides: TGTGCCAGCAGCTCAACGGTTTATAATGAAAAACTGTTTTTT.

V and J are TRBV6-6 and TRBJ2-2; 8 bases agree with TRBD1. The germline V gene encodes CDR1 MNHNY and CDR2 SVGAGI (reference sequence). This CDR3 is 15 amino acids long. The ends lost 4 bases at V and 1 base at J; junction bases unmatched: 2. CDR3 in amino acids: CASSSGTGNTGELFF. The CDR3 region has the DNA TGTGCCAGCAGTTCAGGGACAGGGAACACCGGGGAGCTGTTTTTT.

The J gene is TRBJ2-7, the V gene TRBV4-2; 10 bases line up with TRBD2. V gave up 4 bases and J gave up 3 bases; unmatched junction bases: 9. The germline gives CDR1 LGHNA, CDR2 YNFKEQ. This CDR3 comprises 16 residues. The CDR3 protein is CASSPGERGGFYEQYF. Here the CDR3 DNA reads TGTGCCAGCAGCCCGGGGGAGCGGGGGGGCTTCTACGAGCAGTACTTC.

The chain joins TRBV28 to TRBJ1-3, with D possibly TRBD1 on 6 matching bases. The V gene lost 6 bases and the J gene lost 3 bases, with 18 bases spanning the gap. Looked up from germline, CDR1 is MDHEN and CDR2 is SYDVKM. The CDR3 is 16 residues long. The CDR3 region has the DNA TGTGCCAGCAGCCCCTGGGGCAGGGGTGATGGAAACACCATATATTTT. Translating it yields CASSPWGRGDGNTIYF.

This clone appeared a few times. This sequence joins TRBV7-9 and TRBJ2-7; 7 positions match TRBD1. This CDR3 has 15 amino acids. CDR1 is SEHNR and CDR2 is FQNEAQ in the germline V gene (reference sequence). Trimming at V came to 5 bases and at J to 6 bases, leaving 13 bases not matched to a gene. CDR3 DNA: TGTGCCAGCAGCGAGACGGGACAGACCTTCGGCGAGCAGTACTTC. This encodes CASSETGQTFGEQYF.

This CDR3 reads CASSSFRVAEAFF. In DNA form, the CDR3 reads TGTGCCAGCAGCTCCTTTCGGGTAGCTGAAGCTTTCTTT. The rearrangement links TRBV5-4 to TRBJ1-1; D gene ambiguous. There are 13 residues in the CDR3. The germline CDR1 and CDR2 sequences are SGHNT and YYREEE (reference sequence). Trimming shortened V by 3 bases and J by 6 bases, and 12 bases separated the two germline ends.

The chain employs TRBV2 and TRBJ1-4, with 8 positions matching TRBD1. This CDR3 is built from 15 residues. V was pared by 6 bases and J by 4 bases, with 7 bases of the junction left unmatched. Germline-derived CDR1 and CDR2 are SNHLY and FYNNEI. The CDR3 region is CASRENRGSNEKLFF. The DNA of the CDR3 is TGTGCCAGCAGGGAGAACAGGGGGAGTAATGAAAAACTGTTTTTT.

The chain recombines TRBV10-2 with TRBJ1-2, with D perhaps matching TRBD1 (5 bases). Germline CDR1 is WSHSY and CDR2 is SAAADI. The CDR3 is 13 amino acids. With 3 bases removed from V and 4 bases from J, the gap between germline ends came to 9 bases. CDR3 sequence: CASSDRQGYGYTF. CDR3 DNA sequence: TGCGCCAGCAGTGACAGGCAGGGCTATGGCTACACCTTC.

This clone was detected a few times. The chain carries TRBV6-5 and TRBJ1-4; 7 bases match TRBD1. The trim removed 10 bases at V and 8 bases at J, leaving 10 bases unmatched. The germline gives CDR1 MNHEY, CDR2 SVGAGI. This CDR3 region has 13 residues. The CDR3 sequence: CATEQGWEEKLFF. In DNA, the CDR3 is TGTGCCACGGAACAGGGGTGGGAGGAAAAACTGTTTTTT.

The V gene is TRBV24-1, the J gene TRBJ1-5; 7 nucleotides agree with TRBD1. Trimming cost V 3 bases and J 6 bases; bases outside gene matches: 13. This CDR3 has 17 amino acids. The germline gives CDR1 KGHDR, CDR2 SFDVKD. CDR3 sequence (DNA): TGTGCCACCAGTGATGGAGGGACAGCTACGAAACGTCAGCCCCAGCATTTT. Translation: CATSDGGTATKRQPQHF.

The chain couples TRBV2 to TRBJ2-7; weak D call: TRBD2 (6 bases). Germline-derived CDR1 and CDR2 are SNHLY and FYNNEI. The CDR3 length is 13 residues. The V end was cut by 11 bases, the J end by 4 bases, with 18 bases between. The CDR3 protein is CAGIRDSSYEQYF. Written as DNA, the CDR3 is TGTGCCGGCATCCGGGACTCCTCATACGAGCAGTACTTC. The full variable domain, in which reference TRBV2 and TRBJ2-7 provide the parts outside the CDR3, is EPEVTQTPSHQVTQMGQEVILRCVPISNHLYFYWYRQILGQKVEFLVSFYNNEISEKSEIFDDQFSVERPDGSNFTLKIRSTKLEDSAMYFCAGIRDSSYEQYFGPGTRLTVT.

The chain has TRBV5-1 and TRBJ1-2; 8 bases fit TRBD1. This CDR3 contains 14 residues. Germline CDR1 is SGHRS and CDR2 is YFSETQ. Trimming at V came to 5 bases and at J to 2 bases, leaving 5 bases not matched to a gene. CDR3 DNA: TGCGCCAGCAGTTCCCGGACAGGGAACTATGGCTACACCTTC. Residues: CASSSRTGNYGYTF.

The V and J genes are TRBV7-2 and TRBJ2-1; D is perhaps TRBD1 (5 bases). CDR1 is SGHTA and CDR2 is FQGNSA in the germline V gene. CDR3 length equals 14 residues. Trimming cost V 3 bases and J 8 bases, with 14 bases left between them. CDR3 loop: CASSFFQGTDEQFF. CDR3 nucleotides: TGTGCCAGCAGCTTTTTTCAGGGTACCGATGAGCAGTTCTTC.

The V call is TRBV6-9, the J call TRBJ2-1, with TRBD2 identical over 14 bases. The V gene end was trimmed by 2 bases and the J gene end by 4 bases; junction bases not matched to a gene: 7. This CDR3 region has 18 residues. Germline CDR1 is MNHGY and CDR2 is SVAAGI. The CDR3 bases are TGTGCCAGCAGTTATCCGGGACTAGCGGGGGAAAAGTACAATGAGCAGTTCTTC. It yields the protein CASSYPGLAGEKYNEQFF.

This sequence joins TRBV4-1 and TRBJ1-5; 9 bases are shared with TRBD1. CDR3 length: 17 amino acids. The V segment lost 2 bases and the J segment 3 bases; nucleotides outside the gene matches: 8. The germline gives CDR1 MGHRA, CDR2 YSYEKL. CDR3 nucleotide sequence: TGCGCCAGCAGCCAACCAGCCGGGACAGGGAACAATCAGCCCCAGCATTTT. Translating it yields CASSQPAGTGNNQPQHF.

The chain joins TRBV6-4 to TRBJ2-3; the match to TRBD2 covers 8 bases. Unmatched junction bases numbered 4, after V lost 5 bases and J lost 0 bases. CDR1 is MRHNA, CDR2 SNTAGT, per germline. This CDR3 region has 15 residues. CDR3 amino acids: CASSLSGESTDTQYF. CDR3 coding DNA: TGTGCCAGCAGTCTTAGCGGGGAGAGCACAGATACGCAGTATTTT.

The chain combines TRBV5-1 with TRBJ2-3, with 7 bases lining up with TRBD2. The germline gives CDR1 SGHRS, CDR2 YFSETQ. The CDR3 sequence is 14 residues long. The J segment lost 5 bases and the V segment lost 4 bases, leaving 7 bases of the junction unmatched. The CDR3 nucleotides are TGCGCCAGCAGCGCAAGCGGGGCCATAGATACGCAGTATTTT. It is translated as CASSASGAIDTQYF.

A single count supports this clone. This sequence joins TRBV20-1 and TRBJ1-1, with 9 bases aligning to TRBD1. CDR1 DFQATT and CDR2 SNEGSKA come from the germline V gene (reference sequence). With V trimmed by 3 bases and J by 0 bases, 5 bases remained unmatched. The length of the CDR3 is 15 residues. CDR3 coding DNA: TGCAGTGCTAGTACAGGGGGCGCGGTGAACACTGAAGCTTTCTTT. This encodes CSASTGGAVNTEAFF.

The chain recombines TRBV29-1 with TRBJ2-4; tentative D call: TRBD1 (5 bases). The CDR3 spans 15 residues. The V and J ends lost 0 bases and 2 bases respectively, with 11 bases between them. Germline V gene lookup returns CDR1 SQVTM and CDR2 ANQGSEA. The CDR3 sequence is CSVEDSSGTKNIQYF. The CDR3 nucleotides read TGCAGCGTTGAAGATAGCTCAGGGACCAAAAACATTCAGTACTTC.

The rearrangement uses TRBV3-1 (or the pseudogene TRBV3-2) and TRBJ2-7; a weak D match, TRBD2 (5 bases). The CDR3 runs to 13 residues. V gave up 1 base and J gave up 9 bases, with 13 bases separating them. Germline assignment: CDR1 LGHDT and CDR2 YNNKEL (reference sequence). The CDR3 DNA reads as TGTGCCAGCAGCCAAGGGGCGGGCAAGCGGCAGTACTTC. Translating gives CASSQGAGKRQYF.

This clone was detected only once. CDR3 sequence reads: CASSFGGAGIRSGANVLTF. The CDR3 nucleotides read TGTGCCAGCAGCTTCGGCGGGGCAGGGATACGCTCTGGGGCCAACGTCCTGACTTTC. The genes are TRBV5-4 and TRBJ2-6; perhaps TRBD2 as D (6 bases). This CDR3 has 19 residues. Per the germline V gene, CDR1 is SGHNT and CDR2 is YYREEE (reference sequence). Between the trimmed V and J ends, which lost 2 bases and 0 bases, there was a span of 18 bases.

The V call is TRBV6-5, the J call TRBJ1-6; tentative D call: TRBD1 (6 bases). V lost 5 bases and J 5 bases, leaving 13 bases between the germline ends. There are 15 residues in the CDR3. Germline assignment: CDR1 MNHEY and CDR2 SVGAGI. The DNA for the CDR3 is TGTGCCAGCAGTACAGGGAGTTTGAATAATTCACCCCTCCACTTT. This gives the protein CASSTGSLNNSPLHF.

This chain links TRBV19 with TRBJ2-3, with D tentatively TRBD2 (6 bases). The V gene lost 3 bases and the J gene lost 3 bases, with 13 bases spanning the gap. From germline, CDR1 is LNHDA and CDR2 SQIVND (reference sequence). The CDR3 spans 15 residues. This chain's CDR3 is CASSIAGPRTDTQYF. The CDR3 DNA sequence: TGTGCCAGTAGTATTGCGGGGCCTAGAACAGATACGCAGTATTTT.

The CDR3 sequence: CASSDGQGGASNQPQHF. The CDR3 DNA sequence: TGTGCCAGCAGCGACGGACAGGGAGGAGCTAGCAATCAGCCCCAGCATTTT. The V and J genes are TRBV7-9 and TRBJ1-5; TRBD1 matches at 8 bases. This CDR3 has 17 amino acids. V lost 5 bases and J lost 0; bases outside the gene matches: 9. CDR1 SEHNR and CDR2 FQNEAQ come from the germline V gene (reference sequence).